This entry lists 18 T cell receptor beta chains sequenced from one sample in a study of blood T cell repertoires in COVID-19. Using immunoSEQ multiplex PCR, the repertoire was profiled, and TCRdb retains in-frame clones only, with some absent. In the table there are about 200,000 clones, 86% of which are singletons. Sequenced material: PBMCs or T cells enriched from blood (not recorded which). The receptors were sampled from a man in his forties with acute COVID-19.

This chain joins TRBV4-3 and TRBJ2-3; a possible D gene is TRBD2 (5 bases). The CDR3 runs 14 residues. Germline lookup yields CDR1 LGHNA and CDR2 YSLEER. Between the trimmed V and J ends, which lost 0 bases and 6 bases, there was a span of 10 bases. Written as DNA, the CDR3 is TGCGCCAGCAGCCAAGAAGCGGTAGGGGATACGCAGTATTTT. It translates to CASSQEAVGDTQYF.

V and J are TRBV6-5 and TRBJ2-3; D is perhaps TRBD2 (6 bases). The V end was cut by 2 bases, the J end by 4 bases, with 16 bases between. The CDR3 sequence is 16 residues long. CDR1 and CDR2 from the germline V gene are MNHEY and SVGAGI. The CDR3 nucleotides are TGTGCCAGCAGTTACAAGGGCTGGGGGGAGGCAGATACGCAGTATTTT. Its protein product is CASSYKGWGEADTQYF.

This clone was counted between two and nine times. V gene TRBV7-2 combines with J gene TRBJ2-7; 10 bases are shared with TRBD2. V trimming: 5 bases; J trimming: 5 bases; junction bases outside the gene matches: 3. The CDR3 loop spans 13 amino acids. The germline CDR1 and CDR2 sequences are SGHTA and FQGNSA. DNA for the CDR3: TGTGCCAGCAGCACTAGCGGGATGAACGAGCAGTACTTC. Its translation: CASSTSGMNEQYF. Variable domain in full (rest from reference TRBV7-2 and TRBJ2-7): GAGVSQSPSNKVTEKGKDVELRCDPISGHTALYWYRQSLGQGLEFLIYFQGNSAPDKSGLPSDRFSAERTGGSVSTLTIQRTQQEDSAVYLCASSTSGMNEQYFGPGTRLTVT.

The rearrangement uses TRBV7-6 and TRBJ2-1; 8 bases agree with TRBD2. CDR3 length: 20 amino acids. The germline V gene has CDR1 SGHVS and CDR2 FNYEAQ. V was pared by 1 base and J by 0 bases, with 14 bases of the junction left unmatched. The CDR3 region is CASSLVGSGITPSSYNEQFF. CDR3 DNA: TGTGCCAGCAGCTTAGTAGGTAGCGGGATCACACCGAGCTCCTACAATGAGCAGTTCTTC.

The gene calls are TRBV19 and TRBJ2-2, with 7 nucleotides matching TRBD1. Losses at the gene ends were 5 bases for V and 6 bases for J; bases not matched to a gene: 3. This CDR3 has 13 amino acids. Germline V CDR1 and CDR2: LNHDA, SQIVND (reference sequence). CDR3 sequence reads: CASSLTGAGELFF. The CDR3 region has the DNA TGTGCCAGTAGTCTCACAGGGGCCGGGGAGCTGTTTTTT. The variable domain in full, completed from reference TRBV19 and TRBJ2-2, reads DGGITQSPKYLFRKEGQNVTLSCEQNLNHDAMYWYRQDPGQGLRLIYYSQIVNDFQKGDIAEGYSVSREKKESFPLTVTSAQKNPTAFYLCASSLTGAGELFFGEGSRLTVL.

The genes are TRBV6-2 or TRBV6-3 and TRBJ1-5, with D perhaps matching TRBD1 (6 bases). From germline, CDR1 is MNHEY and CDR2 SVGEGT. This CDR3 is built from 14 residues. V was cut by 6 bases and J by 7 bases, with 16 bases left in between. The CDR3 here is CASSLQGRGQPQHF. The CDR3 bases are TGTGCCAGCAGCTTACAGGGAAGAGGCCAGCCCCAGCATTTT.

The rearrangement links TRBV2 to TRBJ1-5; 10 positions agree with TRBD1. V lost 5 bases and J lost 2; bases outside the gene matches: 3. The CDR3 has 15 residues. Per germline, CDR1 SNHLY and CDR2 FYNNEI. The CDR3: CASSLGTGGNQPQHF. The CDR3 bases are TGTGCCAGCAGTCTCGGGACAGGGGGCAATCAGCCCCAGCATTTT.

The CDR3 is CASSEQGWGLEQYF. CDR3 DNA: TGTGCCAGCAGTGAACAGGGCTGGGGGCTCGAGCAGTACTTC. The V gene is TRBV25-1, the J gene TRBJ2-7; D is perhaps TRBD1 (6 bases). Per the germline V gene, CDR1 is MGHDK and CDR2 is SYGVNS. Between the trimmed V and J ends, which lost 2 bases and 6 bases, there was a span of 14 bases. The CDR3 is made up of 14 amino acids.

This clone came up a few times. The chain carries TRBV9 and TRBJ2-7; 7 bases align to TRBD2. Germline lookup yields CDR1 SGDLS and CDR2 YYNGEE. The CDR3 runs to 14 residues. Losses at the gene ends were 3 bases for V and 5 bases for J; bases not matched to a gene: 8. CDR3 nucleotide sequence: TGTGCCAGCAGCGCGACTAGCTTCATCAACGAGCAGTACTTC. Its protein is CASSATSFINEQYF.

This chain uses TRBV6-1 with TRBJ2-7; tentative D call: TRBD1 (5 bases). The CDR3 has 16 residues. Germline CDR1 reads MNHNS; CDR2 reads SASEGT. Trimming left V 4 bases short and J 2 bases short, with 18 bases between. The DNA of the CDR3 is TGTGCCAGCAGTGCACTTGGACACCCAAGCACCTACGAGCAGTACTTC. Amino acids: CASSALGHPSTYEQYF.

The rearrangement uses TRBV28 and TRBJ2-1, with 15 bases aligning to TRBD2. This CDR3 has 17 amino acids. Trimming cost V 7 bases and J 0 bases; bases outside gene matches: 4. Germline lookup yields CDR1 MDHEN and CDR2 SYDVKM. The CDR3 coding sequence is TGTGCCAGCACCGGGACTAGCGGGGGGAGCTCCTACAATGAGCAGTTCTTC. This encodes CASTGTSGGSSYNEQFF.

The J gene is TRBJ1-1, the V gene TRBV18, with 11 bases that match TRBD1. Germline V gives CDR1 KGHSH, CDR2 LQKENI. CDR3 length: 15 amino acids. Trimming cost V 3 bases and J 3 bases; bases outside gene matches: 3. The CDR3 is CASSPGTGGYTEAFF. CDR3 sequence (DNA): TGTGCCAGCTCACCCGGGACAGGGGGGTACACTGAAGCTTTCTTT.

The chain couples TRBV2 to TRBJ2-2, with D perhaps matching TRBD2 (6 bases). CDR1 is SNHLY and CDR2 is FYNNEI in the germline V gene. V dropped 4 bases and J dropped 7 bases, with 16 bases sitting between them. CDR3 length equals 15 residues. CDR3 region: CASSVQLAVGGELFF. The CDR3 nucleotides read TGTGCCAGCAGTGTTCAACTAGCTGTCGGCGGGGAGCTGTTTTTT.

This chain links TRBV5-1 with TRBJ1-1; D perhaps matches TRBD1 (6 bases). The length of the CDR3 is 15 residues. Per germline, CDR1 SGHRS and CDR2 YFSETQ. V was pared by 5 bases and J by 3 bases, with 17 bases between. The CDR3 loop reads CASSKHRVGDTEAFF. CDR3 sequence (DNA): TGCGCCAGCAGTAAGCACAGGGTTGGGGACACTGAAGCTTTCTTT.

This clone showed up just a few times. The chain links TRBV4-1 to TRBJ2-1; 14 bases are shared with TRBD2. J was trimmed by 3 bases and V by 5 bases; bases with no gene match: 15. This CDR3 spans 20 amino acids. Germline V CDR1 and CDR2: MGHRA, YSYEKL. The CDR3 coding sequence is TGCGCCAGCAGCTCGCCACCGGGACTAGCGGGAGCTAGGGGCTACAATGAGCAGTTCTTC. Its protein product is CASSSPPGLAGARGYNEQFF.

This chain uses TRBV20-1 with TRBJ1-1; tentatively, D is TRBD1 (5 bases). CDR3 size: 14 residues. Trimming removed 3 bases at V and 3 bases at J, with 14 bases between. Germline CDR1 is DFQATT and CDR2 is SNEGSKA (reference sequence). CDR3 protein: CSASSGPVYTEAFF. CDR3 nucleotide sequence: TGCAGTGCTAGTTCAGGGCCCGTATACACTGAAGCTTTCTTT.

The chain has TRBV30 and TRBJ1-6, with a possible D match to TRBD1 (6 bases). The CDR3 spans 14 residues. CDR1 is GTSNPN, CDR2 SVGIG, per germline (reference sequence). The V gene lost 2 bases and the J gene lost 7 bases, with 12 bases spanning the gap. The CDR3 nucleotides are TGTGCCTGGAGTAGGTTTAGGGGGAATTCACCCCTCCACTTT. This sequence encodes CAWSRFRGNSPLHF.

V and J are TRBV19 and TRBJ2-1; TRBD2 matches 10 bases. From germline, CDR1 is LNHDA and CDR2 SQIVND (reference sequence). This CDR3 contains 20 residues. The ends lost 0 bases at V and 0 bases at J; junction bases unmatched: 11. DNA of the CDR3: TGTGCCAGTAGTATAGATATCTACCTTAGCGGGAGGAGCTCCTACAATGAGCAGTTCTTC. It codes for CASSIDIYLSGRSSYNEQFF.